This entry lists 16 T cell receptor beta chains sequenced from one sample in a study of shared clonotypes between healthy human individuals. Generated by immunoSEQ multiplex PCR, the TCRdb table keeps only in-frame clones and is missing some. The repertoire holds under 1,900,000 clones, just under 99% seen once, with over 0.3% in the top ten. Input material: naive CD4+ T cells sorted from blood. Sample subset: CD45RA+ positively selected. All receptors derive from a young man in good health.

The J gene is TRBJ1-2, the V gene TRBV9; 7 bases are shared with TRBD1. V dropped 2 bases and J dropped 7; count of bases not matched to a gene: 8. The CDR3 runs to 14 residues. Germline loops: CDR1 SGDLS, CDR2 YYNGEE. The chain's CDR3 is CASSVYRQGPGYTF. CDR3 DNA: TGTGCCAGCAGCGTTTACCGACAGGGACCTGGCTACACCTTC.

This chain joins TRBV5-1 and TRBJ2-2; 9 nucleotides line up with TRBD1. From germline, CDR1 is SGHRS and CDR2 YFSETQ. This CDR3 is built from 14 residues. Germline trimming cut 5 bases from V and 5 bases from J; bases unmatched to any gene: 4. The CDR3 loop reads CASSPGTGTGELFF. The CDR3 DNA follows: TGCGCCAGCAGTCCCGGGACAGGGACCGGGGAGCTGTTTTTT.

The chain links TRBV19 to TRBJ1-5, with a possible D match to TRBD1 (6 bases). This CDR3 region has 15 residues. V gave up 5 bases and J gave up 1 base, with 12 bases separating them. Germline lookup yields CDR1 LNHDA and CDR2 SQIVND (reference sequence). In nucleotides, the CDR3 is TGTGCCAGTAGTCCGGGAGACAGGAGCAATCAGCCCCAGCATTTT. Its protein product is CASSPGDRSNQPQHF.

The chain uses TRBV9 and TRBJ1-1; no definite D call. The CDR3 spans 14 residues. Per the germline V gene, CDR1 is SGDLS and CDR2 is YYNGEE. V was cut by 0 bases and J by 1 base, with 7 bases left in between. CDR3 bases: TGTGCCAGCAGCGTAGGTGTCGCGAACACTGAAGCTTTCTTT. This translates into CASSVGVANTEAFF.

The J gene is TRBJ2-3, the V gene TRBV6-1; 8 bases agree with TRBD2. The ends lost 0 bases at V and 2 bases at J; junction bases unmatched: 10. Looked up from germline, CDR1 is MNHNS and CDR2 is SASEGT. The CDR3 covers 18 residues. The DNA for the CDR3 is TGTGCCAGCAGTGAAGCGGTTCGGCCTAGCGGGCCCACAGATACGCAGTATTTT. Its protein product is CASSEAVRPSGPTDTQYF.

The chain uses TRBV7-8 and TRBJ2-5, with a weak D call TRBD1 (5 bases). The germline V and J ends were trimmed by 7 bases and 5 bases, with 11 bases remaining between them. CDR3 length: 12 amino acids. Germline CDR1 and CDR2: SGHVS and FQNEAQ. CDR3 coding DNA: TGTGCCAGCACAGGGTGGCAGGAGACCCAGTACTTC. Translated: CASTGWQETQYF. Using reference TRBV7-8 and TRBJ2-5 for the parts outside the CDR3, the full variable domain is GAGVSQSPRYKVAKRGQDVALRCDPISGHVSLFWYQQALGQGPEFLTYFQNEAQLDKSGLPSDRFFAERPEGSVSTLKIQRTQQEDSAVYLCASTGWQETQYFGPGTRLLVL.

The chain employs TRBV14 and TRBJ2-7, with 7 bases matching TRBD1. Trimming at V came to 2 bases and at J to 4 bases, leaving 11 bases not matched to a gene. CDR1 and CDR2 (germline): SGHDN, FVKESK. This CDR3 spans 16 amino acids. This CDR3 reads CASSQFRQGGPYEQYF. The DNA for the CDR3 is TGTGCCAGCAGCCAATTTCGACAGGGTGGGCCTTACGAGCAGTACTTC.

V is TRBV9 and J is TRBJ2-2; D gene unclear. The germline V and J ends were trimmed by 6 bases and 7 bases, with 16 bases remaining between them. This CDR3 comprises 14 residues. Per germline, CDR1 SGDLS and CDR2 YYNGEE. CDR3 in amino acids: CASTPASAVGELFF. The CDR3 bases are TGTGCCAGCACCCCCGCGAGTGCCGTCGGGGAGCTGTTTTTT.

The chain couples TRBV18 to TRBJ2-7; D could derive from TRBD1 or TRBD2 (6 bases each). The CDR3 runs 14 residues. Between the trimmed V and J ends, which lost 3 bases and 2 bases, there was a span of 11 bases. CDR1 and CDR2 (germline): KGHSH, LQKENI. The CDR3 sequence: CASSPGAGPYEQYF. For the CDR3, the DNA is TGTGCCAGCTCACCGGGGGCGGGACCCTACGAGCAGTACTTC.

The chain combines TRBV28 with TRBJ2-3; 10 bases line up with TRBD2. The V gene's germline CDR1 is MDHEN and CDR2 SYDVKM. The CDR3 extends over 17 amino acids. V lost 5 bases and J lost 5; bases outside the gene matches: 13. The CDR3 protein is CASSLPLAGARGDTQYF. The CDR3 DNA sequence: TGTGCCAGCAGTCTACCCCTAGCGGGAGCTAGGGGAGATACGCAGTATTTT.

On this clone: Other DNA sequences in the same sample also yield this CDR3. This chain connects TRBV18 to TRBJ2-1; D is uncertain. Trimming removed 3 bases at V and 0 bases at J, with 3 bases between. The CDR3 is 13 residues long. In germline, CDR1 is KGHSH, CDR2 LQKENI. The CDR3 sequence: CASSPSSYNEQFF. The DNA of the CDR3 is TGTGCCAGCTCACCCTCCTCCTACAATGAGCAGTTCTTC.

The count of this clone is one. This rearrangement joins TRBV7-2 to TRBJ2-1, with D tentatively TRBD2 (5 bases). The V and J ends lost 1 base and 6 bases respectively, with 13 bases between them. The CDR3 has 15 residues. Germline V gives CDR1 SGHTA, CDR2 FQGNSA. The CDR3 DNA reads as TGTGCCAGCAGCTTAGGTGCCAGCGGAATCAATGAGCAGTTCTTC. Amino acids: CASSLGASGINEQFF.

The chain recombines TRBV29-1 with TRBJ2-1; D is ambiguous. CDR1 is SQVTM and CDR2 is ANQGSEA in the germline V gene. This CDR3 spans 15 amino acids. V lost 3 bases and J lost 4, with 16 bases in between. The CDR3 spells CSVDSRVLRYNEQFF. CDR3 nucleotide sequence: TGCAGCGTTGATAGTCGGGTCTTGAGATACAATGAGCAGTTCTTC.

The chain uses TRBV7-9 and TRBJ2-3; D assignment may be TRBD1 or TRBD2 (5 bases each). The CDR3 contains 14 residues. The germline gives CDR1 SEHNR, CDR2 FQNEAQ (reference sequence). Trimming took 5 bases from V and 4 from J, leaving 13 bases between them. CDR3 amino acids: CASSPNRGPDTQYF. The CDR3 DNA reads TGTGCCAGCAGCCCTAACCGGGGCCCAGATACGCAGTATTTT.

This chain links TRBV28 with TRBJ2-1; the match to TRBD2 covers 13 bases. The germline CDR1 and CDR2 sequences are MDHEN and SYDVKM. Trimming took 5 bases from V and 7 from J; bases not matched to a gene: 8. The CDR3 consists of 16 residues. CDR3 amino acids: CASSAGTSGKGNEQFF. Written as DNA, the CDR3 is TGTGCCAGCAGTGCAGGGACTAGCGGGAAAGGGAATGAGCAGTTCTTC.

This rearrangement joins TRBV2 to TRBJ1-1; TRBD1 aligns across 7 bases. With V trimmed by 2 bases and J by 4 bases, 10 bases remained unmatched. Germline V gives CDR1 SNHLY, CDR2 FYNNEI. The CDR3 has 16 amino acids. The CDR3 sequence: CASSELGKGAGTEAFF. CDR3 DNA sequence: TGTGCCAGCAGTGAACTGGGAAAGGGGGCGGGCACTGAAGCTTTCTTT. Drawing the rest from reference TRBV2 and TRBJ1-1, the complete variable domain is EPEVTQTPSHQVTQMGQEVILRCVPISNHLYFYWYRQILGQKVEFLVSFYNNEISEKSEIFDDQFSVERPDGSNFTLKIRSTKLEDSAMYFCASSELGKGAGTEAFFGQGTRLTVV.